This T cell receptor (beta chain) was obtained from a study of T-cell reconstitution after alpha-beta-depleted transplantation in children. Unique molecular identifiers were incorporated during preparation of the TCRbeta library. A single record per CDR3 protein comes from TCRdb applying MiXCR to the PCR reads. The data hold about 500,000 distinct CDR3 sequences, with approximately 29% observed a single time. The CDR3 contains 13 residues. V was clipped by 3 bases and J by 0 bases, with 8 bases between them. In germline, CDR1 is GTSNPN, CDR2 SVGIG (reference sequence). Sequenced material: PBMCs from the stem cell graft donor, taken from the stem cell graft. This TCR was recovered from a human donor who donated a stem cell graft to a child with aplastic anemia. The chain carries TRBV30 and TRBJ2-5, with a possible D match to TRBD1 (6 bases). The CDR3, as DNA: TGTGCCTGGAGGACAGGTTACCAAGAGACCCAGTACTTC. This gives the protein CAWRTGYQETQYF. Full variable domain (rest looked up from reference TRBV30 and TRBJ2-5): SQTIHQWPATLVQPVGSPLSLECTVEGTSNPNLYWYRQAAGRGLQLLFYSVGIGQISSEVPQNLSASRPQDRQFILSSKKLLLSDSGFYLCAWRTGYQETQYFGPGTRLLVL.